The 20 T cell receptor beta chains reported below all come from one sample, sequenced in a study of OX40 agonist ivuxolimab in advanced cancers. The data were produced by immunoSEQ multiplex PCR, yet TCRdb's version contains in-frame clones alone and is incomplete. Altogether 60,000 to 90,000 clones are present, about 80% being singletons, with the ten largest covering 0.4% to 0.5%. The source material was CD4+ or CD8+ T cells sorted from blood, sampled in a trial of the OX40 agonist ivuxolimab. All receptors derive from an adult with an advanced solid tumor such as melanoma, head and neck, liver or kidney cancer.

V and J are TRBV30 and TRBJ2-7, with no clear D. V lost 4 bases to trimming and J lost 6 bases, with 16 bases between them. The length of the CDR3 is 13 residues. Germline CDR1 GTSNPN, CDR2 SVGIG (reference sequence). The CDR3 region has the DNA TGTGCCTGGACCAATTACCGGGCTTCCGAGCAGTACTTC. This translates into CAWTNYRASEQYF. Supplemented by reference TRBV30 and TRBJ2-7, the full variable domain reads SQTIHQWPATLVQPVGSPLSLECTVEGTSNPNLYWYRQAAGRGLQLLFYSVGIGQISSEVPQNLSASRPQDRQFILSSKKLLLSDSGFYLCAWTNYRASEQYFGPGTRLTVT.

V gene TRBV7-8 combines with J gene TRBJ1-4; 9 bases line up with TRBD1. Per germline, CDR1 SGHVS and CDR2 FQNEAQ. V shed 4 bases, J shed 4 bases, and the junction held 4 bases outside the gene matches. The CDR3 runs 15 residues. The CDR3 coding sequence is TGTGCCAGCAGCTCGACAGGGGGTTTTAATGAAAAACTGTTTTTT. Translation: CASSSTGGFNEKLFF.

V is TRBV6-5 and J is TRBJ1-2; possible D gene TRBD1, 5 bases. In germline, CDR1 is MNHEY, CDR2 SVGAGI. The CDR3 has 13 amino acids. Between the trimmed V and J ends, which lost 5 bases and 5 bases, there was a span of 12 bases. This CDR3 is CASSRDGGYGYTF. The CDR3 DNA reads TGTGCCAGCAGTAGAGACGGGGGTTATGGCTACACCTTC.

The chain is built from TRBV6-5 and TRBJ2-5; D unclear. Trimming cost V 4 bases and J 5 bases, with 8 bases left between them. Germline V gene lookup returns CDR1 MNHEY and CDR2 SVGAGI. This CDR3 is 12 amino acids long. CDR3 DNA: TGTGCCAGCAGTTCCACCGATGAGACCCAGTACTTC. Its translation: CASSSTDETQYF.

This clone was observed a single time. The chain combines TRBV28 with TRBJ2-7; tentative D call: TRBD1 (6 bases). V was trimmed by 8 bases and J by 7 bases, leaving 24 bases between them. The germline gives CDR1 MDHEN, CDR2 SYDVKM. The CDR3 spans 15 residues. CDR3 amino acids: CASSFGQSFPREQYF. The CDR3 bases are TGTGCCAGCTCCTTTGGACAGAGTTTTCCGAGGGAGCAGTACTTC.

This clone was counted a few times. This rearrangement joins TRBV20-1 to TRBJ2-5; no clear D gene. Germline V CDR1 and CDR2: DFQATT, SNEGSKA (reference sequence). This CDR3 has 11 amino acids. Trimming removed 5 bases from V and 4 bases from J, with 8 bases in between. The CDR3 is CSAPLRETQYF. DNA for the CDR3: TGCAGTGCTCCTCTTCGAGAGACCCAGTACTTC.

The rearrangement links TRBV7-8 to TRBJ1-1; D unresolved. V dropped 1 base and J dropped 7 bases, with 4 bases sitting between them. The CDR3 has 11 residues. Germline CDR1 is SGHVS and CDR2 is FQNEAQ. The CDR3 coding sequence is TGTGCCAGCAGCTTAGTGGTTGAAGCTTTCTTT. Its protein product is CASSLVVEAFF.

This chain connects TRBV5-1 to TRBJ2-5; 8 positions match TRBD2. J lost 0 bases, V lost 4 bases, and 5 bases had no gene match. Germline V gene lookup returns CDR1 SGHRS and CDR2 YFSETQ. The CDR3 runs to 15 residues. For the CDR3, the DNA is TGCGCCAGCAGCCCGGGCGGGGGGTACCAAGAGACCCAGTACTTC. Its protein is CASSPGGGYQETQYF.

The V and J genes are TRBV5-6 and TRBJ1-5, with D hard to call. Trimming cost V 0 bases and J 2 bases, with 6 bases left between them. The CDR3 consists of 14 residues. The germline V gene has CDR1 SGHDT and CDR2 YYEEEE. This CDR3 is CASSLARGNQPQHF. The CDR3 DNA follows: TGTGCCAGCAGCTTGGCCAGAGGCAATCAGCCCCAGCATTTT.

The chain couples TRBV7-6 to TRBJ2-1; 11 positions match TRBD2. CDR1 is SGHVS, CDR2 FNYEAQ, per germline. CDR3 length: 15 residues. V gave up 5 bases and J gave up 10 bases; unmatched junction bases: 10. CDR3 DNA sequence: TGTGCCAGCAGCCCGCTAGCGGGGGGCCCTCAGGAGCAGTTCTTC. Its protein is CASSPLAGGPQEQFF.

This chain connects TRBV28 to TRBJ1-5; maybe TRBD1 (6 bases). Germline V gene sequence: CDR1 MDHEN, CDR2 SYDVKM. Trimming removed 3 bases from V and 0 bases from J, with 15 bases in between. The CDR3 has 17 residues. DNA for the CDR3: TGTGCCAGCAGTTTCCCCCCAGGGGCCAATAGCAATCAGCCCCAGCATTTT. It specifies CASSFPPGANSNQPQHF.

The CDR3 loop is CAISVVASQETQYF. The CDR3 region has the DNA TGTGCCATCAGTGTTGTAGCGAGCCAAGAGACCCAGTACTTC. The chain joins TRBV10-3 to TRBJ2-5; tentatively, D is TRBD2 (5 bases). In germline, CDR1 is ENHRY, CDR2 SYGVKD. The CDR3 spans 14 residues. Deletions cut 4 bases from V and 1 base from J, with 10 bases between.

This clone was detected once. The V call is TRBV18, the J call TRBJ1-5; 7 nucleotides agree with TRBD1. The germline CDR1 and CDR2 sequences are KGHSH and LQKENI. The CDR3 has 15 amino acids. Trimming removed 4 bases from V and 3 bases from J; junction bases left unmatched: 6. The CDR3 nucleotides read TGTGCCAGCTCACTATCGGGACAGTTCAATCAGCCCCAGCATTTT. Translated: CASSLSGQFNQPQHF.

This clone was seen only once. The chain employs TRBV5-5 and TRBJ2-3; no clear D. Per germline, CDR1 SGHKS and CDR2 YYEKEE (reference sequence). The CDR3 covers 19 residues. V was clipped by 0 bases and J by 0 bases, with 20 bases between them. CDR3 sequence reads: CASSLGMIDPRLSTDTQYF. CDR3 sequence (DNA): TGTGCCAGCAGCTTGGGAATGATCGACCCTCGCCTTAGCACAGATACGCAGTATTTT.

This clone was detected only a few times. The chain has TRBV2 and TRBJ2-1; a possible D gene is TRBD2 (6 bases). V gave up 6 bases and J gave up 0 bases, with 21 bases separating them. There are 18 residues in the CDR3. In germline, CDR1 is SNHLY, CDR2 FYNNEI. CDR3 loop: CASRLRYLARSSYNEQFF. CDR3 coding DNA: TGTGCCAGCAGACTTAGATACCTAGCGAGATCCTCCTACAATGAGCAGTTCTTC.

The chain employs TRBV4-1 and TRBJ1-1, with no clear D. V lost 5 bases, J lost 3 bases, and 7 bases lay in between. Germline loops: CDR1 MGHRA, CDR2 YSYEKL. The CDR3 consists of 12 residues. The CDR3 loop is CASSSRHTEAFF. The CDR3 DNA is TGCGCCAGCAGCTCCCGACACACTGAAGCTTTCTTT.

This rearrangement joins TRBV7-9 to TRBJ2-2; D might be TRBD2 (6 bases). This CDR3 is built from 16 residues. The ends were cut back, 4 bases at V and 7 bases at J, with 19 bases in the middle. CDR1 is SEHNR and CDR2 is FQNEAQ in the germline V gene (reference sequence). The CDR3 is CASSWKRASVGGELFF. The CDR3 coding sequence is TGTGCCAGCAGCTGGAAGCGGGCTAGCGTCGGCGGGGAGCTGTTTTTT. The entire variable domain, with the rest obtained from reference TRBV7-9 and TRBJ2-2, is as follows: DTGVSQNPRHKITKRGQNVTFRCDPISEHNRLYWYRQTLGQGPEFLTYFQNEAQLEKSRLLSDRFSAERPKGSFSTLEIQRTEQGDSAMYLCASSWKRASVGGELFFGEGSRLTVL.

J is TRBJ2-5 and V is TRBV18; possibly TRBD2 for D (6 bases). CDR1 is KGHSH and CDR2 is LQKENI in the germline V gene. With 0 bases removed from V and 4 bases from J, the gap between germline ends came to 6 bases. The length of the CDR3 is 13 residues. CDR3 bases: TGTGCCAGCTCACCACCGGGGGGAGAGACCCAGTACTTC. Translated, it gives CASSPPGGETQYF.

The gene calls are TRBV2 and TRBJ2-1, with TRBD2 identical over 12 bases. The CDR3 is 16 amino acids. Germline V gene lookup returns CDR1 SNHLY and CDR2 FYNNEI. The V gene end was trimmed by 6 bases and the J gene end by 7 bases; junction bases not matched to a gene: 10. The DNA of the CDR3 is TGTGCCAGCAGAGCCGGGCTAGCGGGAGGGCAGAATGAGCAGTTCTTC. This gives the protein CASRAGLAGGQNEQFF.

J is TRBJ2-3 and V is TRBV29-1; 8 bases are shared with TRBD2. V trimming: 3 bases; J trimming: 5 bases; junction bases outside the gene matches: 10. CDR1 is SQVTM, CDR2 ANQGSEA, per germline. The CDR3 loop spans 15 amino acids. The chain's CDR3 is CSVEGVGGAGDTQYF. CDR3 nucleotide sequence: TGCAGCGTTGAGGGGGTCGGGGGGGCAGGAGATACGCAGTATTTT.